Shown below are 24 T cell receptor beta chains from a single sample sequenced in a study of neoadjuvant anti-PD-1 for oral cavity cancer. Time point noted: after neoadjuvant nivolumab, at surgical resection. Measured with immunoSEQ multiplex PCR; TCRdb has only the in-frame clones, and not every one. The sample carries just over 65,000 clones, around 83% recorded once. The sequenced sample was PBMCs, obtained after nivolumab (anti-PD-1) treatment. The source of these receptors is a person aged 40 to 85 with oral cavity squamous cell carcinoma.

This chain uses TRBV2 with TRBJ1-2, with 10 bases lining up with TRBD1. The germline gives CDR1 SNHLY, CDR2 FYNNEI. The CDR3 totals 13 residues. Trimming removed 4 bases from V and 7 bases from J; junction bases left unmatched: 3. The CDR3 DNA reads as TGTGCCAGCAGTGGGGACAGGGGCTTTGGCTACACCTTC. Translated: CASSGDRGFGYTF.

The chain carries TRBV28 and TRBJ2-6; TRBD1 agrees at 8 bases. This CDR3 has 17 amino acids. Germline CDR1 is MDHEN and CDR2 is SYDVKM. Germline trimming cut 6 bases from V and 2 bases from J; bases unmatched to any gene: 9. CDR3 in amino acids: CASRGRDRSPGANVLTF. For the CDR3, the DNA is TGTGCCAGCAGGGGACGGGACAGGTCCCCTGGGGCCAACGTCCTGACTTTC.

The chain has TRBV7-3 and TRBJ2-2; D is possibly TRBD2 (6 bases). Germline V gene sequence: CDR1 SGHTA, CDR2 FQGTGA. V was trimmed by 6 bases and J by 4 bases, leaving 12 bases between them. This CDR3 has 14 amino acids. In DNA form, the CDR3 reads TGTGCCAGCAGTCCCCAGGGAGGCACCGGGGAGCTGTTTTTT. This codes for CASSPQGGTGELFF.

The CDR3 spells CASSSGLLHGYTF. The DNA for the CDR3 is TGTGCCAGCAGTTCCGGGCTCCTGCATGGCTACACCTTC. The chain carries TRBV11-2 and TRBJ1-2; no reliable D call. Trimming pared 6 bases from V and 6 bases from J, leaving 14 bases between. CDR1 is SGHAT and CDR2 is FQNNGV in the germline V gene. The CDR3 runs to 13 residues.

The rearrangement uses TRBV30 and TRBJ1-1; D is possibly TRBD1 (6 bases). The germline gives CDR1 GTSNPN, CDR2 SVGIG (reference sequence). Trimming shortened V by 5 bases and J by 5 bases, and 12 bases separated the two germline ends. CDR3 length: 12 amino acids. CDR3 loop: CAWQRGGTEAFF. The CDR3 DNA follows: TGTGCCTGGCAGAGGGGGGGTACTGAAGCTTTCTTT.

V usage is TRBV10-3 and J usage is TRBJ2-5, with a weak D call TRBD2 (5 bases). With 3 bases removed from V and 3 bases from J, the gap between germline ends came to 5 bases. CDR1 and CDR2 from the germline V gene are ENHRY and SYGVKD. CDR3 length equals 12 residues. CDR3 residues: CAISEAEETQYF. CDR3 nucleotides: TGTGCCATCAGTGAAGCGGAAGAGACCCAGTACTTC.

This chain uses TRBV19 with TRBJ2-7, with a weak D call TRBD1 (6 bases). Trimming left V 4 bases short and J 5 bases short, with 15 bases between. The CDR3 is 14 residues long. In germline, CDR1 is LNHDA, CDR2 SQIVND (reference sequence). CDR3 sequence (DNA): TGTGCCAGTAGTAGCTACAAGGACAGACACGAGCAGTACTTC. The encoded protein is CASSSYKDRHEQYF.

This chain joins TRBV20-1 and TRBJ2-5; no definite D call. The CDR3 extends over 11 amino acids. Deletions cut 1 base from V and 7 bases from J, with 7 bases between. The V gene's germline CDR1 is DFQATT and CDR2 SNEGSKA (reference sequence). The CDR3 DNA is TGCAGTGCTAGAGTCCCGGGGACCCAGTACTTC. Protein sequence: CSARVPGTQYF.

The chain has TRBV7-3 and TRBJ2-5; 7 bases line up with TRBD2. Germline CDR1 SGHTA, CDR2 FQGTGA. The CDR3 covers 13 residues. J lost 5 bases, V lost 4 bases, and 4 bases had no gene match. CDR3 DNA: TGTGCCAGCAGCTGGTGGGAGGGTGAGACCCAGTACTTC. It codes for CASSWWEGETQYF. Supplemented by reference TRBV7-3 and TRBJ2-5, the full variable domain reads GAGVSQTPSNKVTEKGKYVELRCDPISGHTALYWYRQSLGQGPEFLIYFQGTGAADDSGLPNDRFFAVRPEGSVSTLKIQRTERGDSAVYLCASSWWEGETQYFGPGTRLLVL.

The genes are TRBV19 and TRBJ1-5, with TRBD1 matching over 7 bases. The CDR3 loop spans 15 amino acids. The V gene's germline CDR1 is LNHDA and CDR2 SQIVND (reference sequence). The junction had 8 bases not matched to a gene; V was cut back by 7 bases and J by 2 bases. Here the CDR3 DNA reads TGTGCCAGTAAAGAGGGGGCTGAGGGCAATCAGCCCCAGCATTTT. Its protein is CASKEGAEGNQPQHF.

The chain carries TRBV5-6 and TRBJ2-3, with no clear D. This CDR3 comprises 13 residues. V shed 3 bases and J shed 0 bases, with 5 bases lying between them. In germline, CDR1 is SGHDT, CDR2 YYEEEE. This CDR3 is CASSYSSTDTQYF. The CDR3 DNA reads TGTGCCAGCAGCTACAGCAGCACAGATACGCAGTATTTT.

The chain combines TRBV5-5 with TRBJ1-1; D is perhaps TRBD1 (5 bases). This CDR3 comprises 15 residues. Germline CDR1 is SGHKS and CDR2 is YYEKEE (reference sequence). V was shortened by 1 base and J by 4 bases, with 14 bases between the two germline ends. CDR3 sequence (DNA): TGTGCCAGCAGCTTGCACGGCGGGGGGTCCACTGAAGCTTTCTTT. Translated, it gives CASSLHGGGSTEAFF. Looking up the rest from reference TRBV5-5 and TRBJ1-1 gives the full variable domain: DAGVTQSPTHLIKTRGQQVTLRCSPISGHKSVSWYQQVLGQGPQFIFQYYEKEERGRGNFPDRFSARQFPNYSSELNVNALLLGDSALYLCASSLHGGGSTEAFFGQGTRLTVV.

The chain joins TRBV7-8 to TRBJ1-1; possible D gene TRBD1, 5 bases. CDR1 and CDR2 from the germline V gene are SGHVS and FQNEAQ. The length of the CDR3 is 15 residues. Between the trimmed V and J ends, which lost 2 bases and 5 bases, there was a span of 15 bases. The CDR3 spells CASSLNVQAGTEAFF. The DNA for the CDR3 is TGTGCCAGCAGCTTAAACGTACAGGCCGGTACTGAAGCTTTCTTT. Filled out from reference TRBV7-8 and TRBJ1-1, the complete variable domain reads GAGVSQSPRYKVAKRGQDVALRCDPISGHVSLFWYQQALGQGPEFLTYFQNEAQLDKSGLPSDRFFAERPEGSVSTLKIQRTQQEDSAVYLCASSLNVQAGTEAFFGQGTRLTVV.

This clone came up a few times. This rearrangement joins TRBV11-2 to TRBJ1-2; TRBD1 aligns across 7 bases. The V gene's germline CDR1 is SGHAT and CDR2 FQNNGV. The CDR3 totals 14 residues. Germline trimming cut 5 bases from V and 8 bases from J; bases unmatched to any gene: 11. For the CDR3, the DNA is TGTGCCAGCAGCCCCATCAAGGGGGCTCGGGGCTACACCTTC. Translated, it gives CASSPIKGARGYTF. The whole variable domain, remainder taken from reference TRBV11-2 and TRBJ1-2, is EAGVAQSPRYKIIEKRQSVAFWCNPISGHATLYWYQQILGQGPKLLIQFQNNGVVDDSQLPKDRFSAERLKGVDSTLKIQPAKLEDSAVYLCASSPIKGARGYTFGSGTRLTVV.

This clone was counted once. This rearrangement joins TRBV6-1 to TRBJ1-2; weak D call: TRBD1 (6 bases). CDR3 size: 13 residues. Germline V gene sequence: CDR1 MNHNS, CDR2 SASEGT. The V and J ends lost 5 bases and 4 bases respectively, with 11 bases between them. The CDR3 coding sequence is TGTGCCAGCAGTTCGACAGGCCCCTATGGCTACACCTTC. It codes for CASSSTGPYGYTF.

CDR3 loop: CASSLDLGTSVVSEQFF. CDR3 in DNA: TGTGCCAGCAGCTTAGATCTGGGGACTAGCGTGGTTAGTGAGCAGTTCTTC. The gene calls are TRBV11-2 and TRBJ2-1, with 10 bases aligning to TRBD2. Germline V CDR1 and CDR2: SGHAT, FQNNGV. CDR3 length: 17 amino acids. The junction had 11 bases not matched to a gene; V was cut back by 0 bases and J by 9 bases.

The V and J genes are TRBV6-1 and TRBJ2-7, with 9 positions matching TRBD2. Germline V gives CDR1 MNHNS, CDR2 SASEGT. V was clipped by 8 bases and J by 0 bases; unmatched bases: 8. This CDR3 has 15 residues. The CDR3 loop reads CASSFSGSPSYEQYF. For the CDR3, the DNA is TGTGCCAGCTCCTTTAGCGGGAGCCCCTCCTACGAGCAGTACTTC.

V is TRBV6-1 and J is TRBJ1-1, with 9 bases that match TRBD1. Trimming took 7 bases from V and 6 from J; bases not matched to a gene: 9. The CDR3 is 14 amino acids. Germline CDR1 is MNHNS and CDR2 is SASEGT. CDR3 protein: CASTWGTGSAEAFF. CDR3 DNA: TGTGCCAGCACCTGGGGGACAGGGTCCGCTGAAGCTTTCTTT.

The genes are TRBV11-3 and TRBJ2-7, with a possible D match to TRBD1 (5 bases). Per the germline V gene, CDR1 is SGHNT and CDR2 is YENEEA. Trimming stripped 5 bases from V and 6 bases from J, with 20 bases between. This CDR3 region has 15 residues. In DNA, the CDR3 is TGTGCCAGCAGCCCCGGTCTTCAGGGCTTCACCGAGCAGTACTTC. Protein product: CASSPGLQGFTEQYF. The whole variable domain, filled in from reference TRBV11-3 and TRBJ2-7, reads EAGVVQSPRYKIIEKKQPVAFWCNPISGHNTLYWYLQNLGQGPELLIRYENEEAVDDSQLPKDRFSAERLKGVDSTLKIQPAELGDSAVYLCASSPGLQGFTEQYFGPGTRLTVT.

The chain carries TRBV7-9 and TRBJ1-5; tentative D call: TRBD1 (5 bases). V shed 1 base and J shed 4 bases, with 20 bases lying between them. Germline V lookup: CDR1 SEHNR, CDR2 FQNEAQ (reference sequence). This CDR3 has 18 residues. CDR3 DNA: TGTGCCAGCAGCTTAGAAGGAGGAACCGGGACGGCTAATCAGCCCCAGCATTTT. This gives the protein CASSLEGGTGTANQPQHF.

This clone was seen a handful of times. The chain carries TRBV7-6 and TRBJ1-2; D remains ambiguous. V lost 4 bases and J lost 8, with 17 bases in between. The CDR3 has 14 amino acids. Germline CDR1 is SGHVS and CDR2 is FNYEAQ. The DNA of the CDR3 is TGTGCCAGCAGCTCCGGGAGCGTAGTGGGGGGCTACACCTTC. Protein product: CASSSGSVVGGYTF.

The table lists this clone with a count of one. The chain combines TRBV10-1 with TRBJ2-3, with 12 bases fitting TRBD2. V was clipped by 6 bases and J by 2 bases; unmatched bases: 6. The CDR3 contains 16 residues. Germline loops: CDR1 WNHNN, CDR2 SYGVQD (reference sequence). CDR3 nucleotide sequence: TGCGCCAGCAGCGTGACTAGCGGGGGATTCACAGATACGCAGTATTTT. Translating gives CASSVTSGGFTDTQYF.

The chain has TRBV30 and TRBJ2-1; D tentatively reads TRBD1 or TRBD2 (5 bases each). The V gene's germline CDR1 is GTSNPN and CDR2 SVGIG (reference sequence). V was trimmed by 2 bases and J by 10 bases, leaving 21 bases between them. The CDR3 sequence is 15 residues long. DNA of the CDR3: TGTGCCTGGAGTCAGTTAGCCGGGACCATGGGCGAGCAGTTCTTC. Protein sequence: CAWSQLAGTMGEQFF.

This clone was detected once. The chain employs TRBV5-5 and TRBJ2-2; 10 bases map to TRBD2. The CDR3 is 15 residues long. Germline assignment: CDR1 SGHKS and CDR2 YYEKEE (reference sequence). Unmatched junction bases numbered 4, after V lost 6 bases and J lost 2 bases. CDR3 sequence reads: CASTPSGSNTGELFF. Written as DNA, the CDR3 is TGTGCCAGCACCCCTAGCGGGAGTAACACCGGGGAGCTGTTTTTT.